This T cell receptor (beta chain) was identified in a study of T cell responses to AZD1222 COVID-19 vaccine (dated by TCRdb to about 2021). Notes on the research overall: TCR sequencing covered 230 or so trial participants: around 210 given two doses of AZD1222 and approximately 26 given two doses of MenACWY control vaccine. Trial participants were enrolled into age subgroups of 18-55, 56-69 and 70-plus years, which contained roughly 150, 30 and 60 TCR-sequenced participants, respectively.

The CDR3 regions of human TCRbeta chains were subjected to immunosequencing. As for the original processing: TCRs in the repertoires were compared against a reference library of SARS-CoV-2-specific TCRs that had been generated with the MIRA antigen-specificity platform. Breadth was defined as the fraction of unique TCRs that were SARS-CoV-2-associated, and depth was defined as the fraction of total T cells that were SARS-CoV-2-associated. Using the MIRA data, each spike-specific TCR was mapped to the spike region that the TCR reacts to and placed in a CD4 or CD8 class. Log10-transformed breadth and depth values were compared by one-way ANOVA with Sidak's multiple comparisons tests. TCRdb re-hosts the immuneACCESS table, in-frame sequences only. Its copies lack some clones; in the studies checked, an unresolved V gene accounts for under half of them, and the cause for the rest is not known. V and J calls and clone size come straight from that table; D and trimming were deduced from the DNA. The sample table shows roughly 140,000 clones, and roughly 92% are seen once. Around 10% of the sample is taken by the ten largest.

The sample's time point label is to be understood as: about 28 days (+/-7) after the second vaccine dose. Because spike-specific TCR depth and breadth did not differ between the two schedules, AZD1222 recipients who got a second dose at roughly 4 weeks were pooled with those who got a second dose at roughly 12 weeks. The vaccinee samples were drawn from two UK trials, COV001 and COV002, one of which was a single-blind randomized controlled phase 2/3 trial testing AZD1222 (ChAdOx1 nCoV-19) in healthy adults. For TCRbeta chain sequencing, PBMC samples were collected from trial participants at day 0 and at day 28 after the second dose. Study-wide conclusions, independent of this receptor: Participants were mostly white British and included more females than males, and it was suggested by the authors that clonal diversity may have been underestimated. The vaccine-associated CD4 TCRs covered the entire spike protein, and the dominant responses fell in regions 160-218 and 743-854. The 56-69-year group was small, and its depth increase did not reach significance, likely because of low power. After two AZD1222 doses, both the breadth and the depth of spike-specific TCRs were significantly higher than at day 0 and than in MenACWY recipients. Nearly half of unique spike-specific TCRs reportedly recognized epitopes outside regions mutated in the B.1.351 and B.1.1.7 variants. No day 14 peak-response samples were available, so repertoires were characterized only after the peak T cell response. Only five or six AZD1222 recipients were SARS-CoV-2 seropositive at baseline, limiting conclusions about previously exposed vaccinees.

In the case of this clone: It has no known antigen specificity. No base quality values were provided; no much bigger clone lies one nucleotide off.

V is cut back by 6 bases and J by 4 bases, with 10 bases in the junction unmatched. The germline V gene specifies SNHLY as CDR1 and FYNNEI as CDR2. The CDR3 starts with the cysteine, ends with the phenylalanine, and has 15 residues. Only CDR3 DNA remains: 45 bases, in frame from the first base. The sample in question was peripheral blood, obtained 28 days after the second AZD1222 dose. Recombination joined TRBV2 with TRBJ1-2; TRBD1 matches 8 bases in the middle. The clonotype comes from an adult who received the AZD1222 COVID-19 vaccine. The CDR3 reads CASSTRTGSAYGYTF. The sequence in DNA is TGTGCCAGCAGCACCCGGACAGGGTCTGCCTATGGCTACACCTTC.